These 26 T cell receptor beta chains came from one sample sequenced in a study of shared T cell receptors in the human thymus. Sequenced by immunoSEQ multiplex PCR; TCRdb stores in-frame clones only, minus some. The sample includes about 660,000 clones, over 75% seen only once; the top ten take 0.0094%. The same specimen was also included in a second study, on human thymus T cells.

Source material: thymocytes. Every receptor here comes from a boy younger than two with a congenital heart defect.

The J gene is TRBJ2-3, the V gene TRBV9; 9 bases line up with TRBD2. The CDR3 has 16 amino acids. Germline V lookup: CDR1 SGDLS, CDR2 YYNGEE. Trimming cost V 3 bases and J 4 bases; bases outside gene matches: 9. The CDR3, as DNA: TGTGCCAGCAGCGCGTTGGGCGGGGGGGGATCAGATACGCAGTATTTT. Translation: CASSALGGGGSDTQYF.

The rearrangement uses TRBV4-3 and TRBJ1-4; maybe TRBD1 (5 bases). Germline V gene lookup returns CDR1 LGHNA and CDR2 YSLEER. The CDR3 contains 15 residues. V shed 1 base and J shed 7 bases, with 13 bases lying between them. Here the CDR3 reads CASSQGRSGCEKLFF. In DNA, the CDR3 is TGCGCCAGCAGCCAAGGGCGATCAGGGTGTGAAAAACTGTTTTTT.

The V call is TRBV4-3, the J call TRBJ2-7, with TRBD2 matching 8 bases. The ends lost 0 bases at V and 0 bases at J; junction bases unmatched: 7. Germline V gene data show CDR1 as LGHNA and CDR2 as YSLEER. This CDR3 is 17 amino acids long. The CDR3 protein is CASSQELAGTFSYEQYF. In DNA form, the CDR3 reads TGCGCCAGCAGCCAAGAGTTAGCGGGAACGTTCTCCTACGAGCAGTACTTC.

The V gene is TRBV27, the J gene TRBJ1-1, with D possibly TRBD1 on 5 matching bases. The V and J ends lost 1 base and 4 bases respectively, with 19 bases between them. CDR3 length: 17 residues. Germline values: CDR1 MNHEY, CDR2 SMNVEV (reference sequence). The CDR3 loop reads CASSLFGEGLWGTEAFF. The CDR3 coding sequence is TGTGCCAGCAGTTTATTCGGGGAGGGACTCTGGGGCACTGAAGCTTTCTTT.

The rearrangement links TRBV19 to TRBJ1-2; 8 positions agree with TRBD1. The trim removed 11 bases at V and 0 bases at J, leaving 11 bases unmatched. Germline CDR1 reads LNHDA; CDR2 reads SQIVND (reference sequence). The CDR3 spans 15 residues. CDR3 protein: CASAPGQVTNYGYTF. CDR3 DNA sequence: TGTGCCTCCGCTCCGGGACAGGTAACTAACTATGGCTACACCTTC.

This rearrangement joins TRBV7-2 to TRBJ2-5; TRBD2 agrees at 7 bases. CDR1 and CDR2 from the germline V gene are SGHTA and FQGNSA. V dropped 3 bases and J dropped 0; count of bases not matched to a gene: 4. The CDR3 has 15 residues. CDR3 protein: CASSFWGGDQETQYF. CDR3 sequence (DNA): TGTGCCAGCAGCTTTTGGGGGGGGGACCAAGAGACCCAGTACTTC.

This clone was seen just once. This chain uses TRBV2 with TRBJ1-4; tentatively, D is TRBD1 (5 bases). CDR3 length: 16 amino acids. Germline V gene lookup returns CDR1 SNHLY and CDR2 FYNNEI. V lost 0 bases, J lost 6 bases, and 14 bases lay in between. The CDR3 is CASSEAPGLLDEKLFF. In DNA form, the CDR3 reads TGTGCCAGCAGTGAAGCGCCAGGGTTATTGGATGAAAAACTGTTTTTT.

The rearrangement links TRBV7-9 to TRBJ1-2; D is unresolved. With 6 bases removed from V and 5 bases from J, the gap between germline ends came to 10 bases. CDR3 length: 12 residues. Germline CDR1 reads SEHNR; CDR2 reads FQNEAQ (reference sequence). CDR3 amino acids: CASRRGLYGYTF. In nucleotides, the CDR3 is TGTGCCAGCAGACGAGGACTGTATGGCTACACCTTC.

This clone was observed a handful of times. The V and J genes are TRBV5-4 and TRBJ1-4; 11 bases match TRBD1. This CDR3 comprises 16 residues. Per germline, CDR1 SGHNT and CDR2 YYREEE (reference sequence). J lost 4 bases, V lost 4 bases, and 6 bases had no gene match. The CDR3 spells CASSRTGGSLNEKLFF. CDR3 DNA sequence: TGTGCCAGCAGCCGGACAGGGGGCTCCCTTAATGAAAAACTGTTTTTT. Using reference TRBV5-4 and TRBJ1-4 for the parts outside the CDR3, the full variable domain is ETGVTQSPTHLIKTRGQQVTLRCSSQSGHNTVSWYQQALGQGPQFIFQYYREEENGRGNFPPRFSGLQFPNYSSELNVNALELDDSALYLCASSRTGGSLNEKLFFGSGTQLSVL.

The chain employs TRBV4-3 and TRBJ2-2, with TRBD1 matching 10 bases. J was trimmed by 3 bases and V by 1 base; bases with no gene match: 5. The CDR3 length is 17 residues. Germline V gene data show CDR1 as LGHNA and CDR2 as YSLEER. CDR3: CASSQARGTGDTGELFF. The CDR3 coding sequence is TGCGCCAGCAGCCAAGCCCGAGGGACAGGGGACACCGGGGAGCTGTTTTTT.

The chain carries TRBV19 and TRBJ2-7; the D gene is possibly TRBD1 (5 bases). The length of the CDR3 is 15 residues. Trimming took off 0 bases at V and 6 bases at J, with 15 bases between the two ends. Germline V gene sequence: CDR1 LNHDA, CDR2 SQIVND (reference sequence). The CDR3 is CASSIDRELTREQYF. In DNA form, the CDR3 reads TGTGCCAGTAGTATAGACAGGGAATTAACACGCGAGCAGTACTTC.

The chain joins TRBV27 to TRBJ2-7; weak D call: TRBD2 (6 bases). The CDR3 runs 14 residues. Germline CDR1 MNHEY, CDR2 SMNVEV (reference sequence). The CDR3 sequence is CVNGGRSSSYEQYF. CDR3 nucleotide sequence: TGTGTCAATGGGGGGAGGAGTAGTTCCTACGAGCAGTACTTC.

The chain joins TRBV27 to TRBJ1-2, with D hard to call. V lost 4 bases, J lost 7 bases, and 28 bases lay in between. The V gene's germline CDR1 is MNHEY and CDR2 SMNVEV (reference sequence). This CDR3 has 18 residues. CDR3 sequence reads: CASSSTDKIKTIVGGYTF. The CDR3 DNA follows: TGTGCCAGCAGTTCGACGGATAAAATTAAAACTATAGTGGGTGGCTACACCTTC.

V usage is TRBV28 and J usage is TRBJ1-2, with 10 bases matching TRBD1. Trimming removed 4 bases from V and 4 bases from J; junction bases left unmatched: 12. Germline assignment: CDR1 MDHEN and CDR2 SYDVKM. The CDR3 runs 17 residues. The CDR3 reads CASSSLDRGPSRYGYTF. The DNA for the CDR3 is TGTGCCAGCAGTTCCCTTGACAGGGGGCCCTCCCGCTATGGCTACACCTTC.

The chain recombines TRBV4-1 with TRBJ1-5; D is ambiguous. From germline, CDR1 is MGHRA and CDR2 YSYEKL. Trimming cost V 4 bases and J 0 bases, with 13 bases left between them. This CDR3 has 16 amino acids. CDR3 sequence reads: CASSRSSQHSNQPQHF. CDR3 nucleotide sequence: TGCGCCAGCAGCCGCAGTTCCCAACATAGCAATCAGCCCCAGCATTTT.

In its sample, this clone was seen once. The chain recombines TRBV28 with TRBJ2-1, with TRBD2 matching 9 bases. Germline V gene data show CDR1 as MDHEN and CDR2 as SYDVKM. This CDR3 is built from 15 residues. The V and J ends lost 7 bases and 0 bases, in that order; junction bases with no gene match: 4. The CDR3 region is CASTISGSSYNEQFF. The CDR3 DNA sequence: TGTGCCAGCACCATTAGCGGGAGCTCCTACAATGAGCAGTTCTTC.

This clone was found once. The genes are TRBV28 and TRBJ2-7; the D is unclear. The V gene's germline CDR1 is MDHEN and CDR2 SYDVKM. CDR3 length equals 14 residues. V dropped 6 bases and J dropped 3 bases, with 15 bases sitting between them. The CDR3 spells CASSPFIWHYEQYF. The CDR3 DNA reads TGTGCCAGCAGCCCCTTCATATGGCACTACGAGCAGTACTTC.

This sequence joins TRBV13 and TRBJ2-6, with D possibly matching TRBD1 (5 bases). With 0 bases removed from V and 1 base from J, the gap between germline ends came to 7 bases. In germline, CDR1 is PRHDT, CDR2 FYEKMQ (reference sequence). The CDR3 covers 16 residues. CDR3 loop: CASSLGAGSGANVLTF. DNA for the CDR3: TGTGCCAGCAGCTTAGGGGCAGGGTCTGGGGCCAACGTCCTGACTTTC. Full variable domain (missing parts from reference TRBV13 and TRBJ2-6): AAGVIQSPRHLIKEKRETATLKCYPIPRHDTVYWYQQGPGQDPQFLISFYEKMQSDKGSIPDRFSAQQFSDYHSELNMSSLELGDSALYFCASSLGAGSGANVLTFGAGSRLTVL.

J is TRBJ2-2 and V is TRBV7-2; the D gene is possibly TRBD2 (7 bases). Trimming stripped 5 bases from V and 6 bases from J, with 22 bases between. The CDR3 length is 17 residues. Germline values: CDR1 SGHTA, CDR2 FQGNSA. The CDR3 loop is CASSQWGGASSPGELFF. In DNA form, the CDR3 reads TGTGCCAGCAGCCAATGGGGGGGGGCGAGCAGTCCCGGGGAGCTGTTTTTT.

The V call is TRBV5-4, the J call TRBJ2-6; the match to TRBD1 covers 9 bases. V lost 4 bases and J lost 0; bases outside the gene matches: 11. Germline values: CDR1 SGHNT, CDR2 YYREEE (reference sequence). The length of the CDR3 is 19 residues. The CDR3 spells CASSPSVGQGFSGANVLTF. The CDR3 DNA sequence: TGTGCCAGCAGCCCCTCGGTTGGACAGGGGTTCTCTGGGGCCAACGTCCTGACTTTC.

The chain is built from TRBV5-8 and TRBJ2-2, with 7 nucleotides matching TRBD1. The germline V gene has CDR1 SGHTS and CDR2 YDEGEE. This CDR3 region has 16 residues. V shed 2 bases and J 3 bases; nucleotides not matched to a gene: 7. This CDR3 is CASSFPRDRHTGELFF. The CDR3 DNA reads as TGTGCCAGCAGCTTTCCCCGGGACAGACACACCGGGGAGCTGTTTTTT. The entire variable domain, with the rest obtained from reference TRBV5-8 and TRBJ2-2, is as follows: EAGVTQSPTHLIKTRGQQATLRCSPISGHTSVYWYQQALGLGLQFLLWYDEGEERNRGNFPPRFSGRQFPNYSSELNVNALELEDSALYLCASSFPRDRHTGELFFGEGSRLTVL.

The J gene is TRBJ1-3, the V gene TRBV28; maybe TRBD1 (5 bases). CDR1 is MDHEN and CDR2 is SYDVKM in the germline V gene. Trimming shortened V by 4 bases and J by 6 bases, and 10 bases separated the two germline ends. The CDR3 contains 13 residues. CDR3 sequence (DNA): TGTGCCAGCAGTTCAGGGTATGAAAACACCATATATTTT. This translates into CASSSGYENTIYF.

The chain recombines TRBV19 with TRBJ2-7, with D maybe TRBD2 (5 bases). V shed 6 bases and J shed 0 bases, with 18 bases lying between them. Germline CDR1 LNHDA, CDR2 SQIVND (reference sequence). The CDR3 totals 16 residues. CDR3 sequence (DNA): TGTGCCAGTAGACCTAACCGGACTGCCCCCTCCTACGAGCAGTACTTC. It specifies CASRPNRTAPSYEQYF. Full variable domain (outside the CDR3, taken from reference TRBV19 and TRBJ2-7): DGGITQSPKYLFRKEGQNVTLSCEQNLNHDAMYWYRQDPGQGLRLIYYSQIVNDFQKGDIAEGYSVSREKKESFPLTVTSAQKNPTAFYLCASRPNRTAPSYEQYFGPGTRLTVT.

The gene calls are TRBV27 and TRBJ1-5; TRBD1 aligns across 8 bases. After removal of 6 bases from V and 7 bases from J, the junction contained 11 bases not matched to a gene. CDR3 length equals 15 residues. Germline CDR1 and CDR2: MNHEY and SMNVEV (reference sequence). The CDR3 nucleotides are TGTGCCAGCAGGGCGAGGACAGGGTCGACGCAGCCCCAGCATTTT. Translation: CASRARTGSTQPQHF.

V is TRBV15 and J is TRBJ1-1; maybe TRBD1 (5 bases). The CDR3 has 13 residues. The V end was cut by 1 base, the J end by 3 bases, with 6 bases between. The germline V gene encodes CDR1 LNHNV and CDR2 YYDKDF (reference sequence). The CDR3 loop reads CATSRGRDTEAFF. The CDR3 coding sequence is TGTGCCACCAGCAGAGGCAGGGACACTGAAGCTTTCTTT.

V is TRBV30 and J is TRBJ2-1; maybe TRBD2 (5 bases). V was trimmed by 2 bases and J by 10 bases, leaving 12 bases between them. Germline CDR1 GTSNPN, CDR2 SVGIG (reference sequence). CDR3 length equals 12 residues. CDR3 coding DNA: TGTGCCTGGAGTACCACTAGGGAGGAGCAGTTCTTC. This sequence encodes CAWSTTREEQFF.